One and the same sample provided the 5 T cell receptor beta chains below, sequenced in a study of T cells in Graves' hyperthyroidism and ophthalmopathy (dated by TCRdb to the late 2010s). The library was generated by multiplex PCR. The data were produced on an Illumina HiSeq 2000. The TCR beta CDR3 regions were amplified from the RNA transcripts. A first-round RT-PCR of the TCR CDR3 used the HTBI primer set with the Qiagen OneStep RT-PCR kit. TCRdb redid the processing of the public reads, applying fastp at Q25 and MiXCR, and retained in-frame beta chains. Each CDR3 protein appears once, grouped with its most common genes and DNA. The sample table contains 300,000 to 400,000 distinct CDR3 sequences; only one count was recorded for approximately 13% of them. Of the sample, approximately 10% is held by the ten largest clones. Sequenced input: blood. These receptors were obtained from a woman aged 60-75 years with Graves' hyperthyroidism.

This clonotype was recorded at least ten times. The CDR3 nucleotides are TGTGCCAGCACGGGACTGACACCGAACACTGAAGCTTTCTTT. This encodes CASTGLTPNTEAFF. V usage is TRBV5-8 and J usage is TRBJ1-1; the D gene is possibly TRBD1 (5 bases). Germline CDR1 and CDR2: SGHTS and YDEGEE. The CDR3 consists of 14 residues. Trimming removed 6 bases at V and 1 base at J, with 13 bases between.

This clonotype was seen many times. The chain combines TRBV7-2 with TRBJ2-3; tentatively, D is TRBD2 (6 bases). Germline assignment: CDR1 SGHTA and CDR2 FQGNSA. This CDR3 is built from 13 residues. Between the trimmed V and J ends, which lost 5 bases and 7 bases, there was a span of 13 bases. CDR3 in DNA: TGTGCCAGCAGCGGGGGGACCGAGAATACGCAGTATTTT. It encodes CASSGGTENTQYF.

In the case of this clonotype: This sequence may be a read error, since a much larger clone differs from it by one base. The chain's CDR3 is CASSGGGLAGNNEQYF. Written as DNA, the CDR3 is TGTGCCAGCAGCGGCGGGGGACTAGCGGGGAACAATGAGCAGTACTTC. This sequence joins TRBV11-2 and TRBJ2-1, with 13 bases matching TRBD2. The J call may not be correct, given that the DNA end is closer to TRBJ2-7. The CDR3 extends over 16 amino acids. Germline values: CDR1 SGHAT, CDR2 FQNNGV.

This clonotype was observed many times. V is TRBV11-3 and J is TRBJ2-1; 12 bases are shared with TRBD2. The V segment lost 1 base and the J segment 9 bases; nucleotides outside the gene matches: 7. Looked up from germline, CDR1 is SGHNT and CDR2 is YENEEA. The CDR3 consists of 16 residues. The chain's CDR3 is CASSLGLAGALSEQFF. The CDR3, as DNA: TGTGCCAGCAGCTTAGGACTAGCGGGGGCTTTGAGTGAGCAGTTCTTC.

This clonotype was counted ten times or more. The CDR3 protein is CASSEFGQGARYGYTF. As DNA, the CDR3 is TGTGCCAGCAGTGAATTCGGGCAGGGGGCTAGATATGGCTACACCTTC. The J gene is TRBJ1-2, the V gene TRBV6-1; 8 bases match TRBD1. V shed 2 bases and J 5 bases; nucleotides not matched to a gene: 10. CDR3 length equals 16 residues. CDR1 is MNHNS and CDR2 is SASEGT in the germline V gene.